This T cell receptor beta chain was profiled in a study of blood T cell repertoires in COVID-19. Recovery among Cohort 3 donors was established by two negative PCRs, clearance, or symptom resolution. Germline CDR1 MRHNA, CDR2 SNTAGT. The V gene end was trimmed by 5 bases and the J gene end by 3 bases; junction bases not matched to a gene: 8. The CDR3 loop spans 15 amino acids. Clones were read by immunoSEQ multiplex PCR, and TCRdb kept only the in-frame ones, dropping some. Of roughly 310,000 clones listed, about 88% are singletons. The receptor's source is a man aged 60 to 69 who had recovered from COVID-19. This chain links TRBV6-4 with TRBJ2-7; 9 positions agree with TRBD2. The specimen was PBMCs or T cells enriched from blood (not recorded which). CDR3 nucleotides: TGTGCCAGCAGTCTTGCTAGCGGGATTAACTACGAGCAGTACTTC. Amino acids: CASSLASGINYEQYF.